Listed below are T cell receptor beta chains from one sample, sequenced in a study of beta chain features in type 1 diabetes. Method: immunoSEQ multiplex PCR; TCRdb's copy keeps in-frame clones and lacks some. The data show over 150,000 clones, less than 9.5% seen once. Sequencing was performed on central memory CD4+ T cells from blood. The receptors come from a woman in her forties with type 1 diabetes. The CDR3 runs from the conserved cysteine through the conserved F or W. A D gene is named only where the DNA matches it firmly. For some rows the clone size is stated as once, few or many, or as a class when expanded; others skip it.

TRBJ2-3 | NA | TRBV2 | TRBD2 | TGTGCCAGCAGGCTCAGCGGGAACACAGATACGCAGTATTTT | CASRLSGNTDTQYF
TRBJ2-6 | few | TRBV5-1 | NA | TGCGCCAGCAGCCCGGTCTTGTCCGGGGCCAACGTCCTGACTTTC | CASSPVLSGANVLTF
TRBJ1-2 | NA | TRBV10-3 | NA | TGTGCCATCATGCGACAGGTTAACTATGGCTACACCTTC | CAIMRQVNYGYTF
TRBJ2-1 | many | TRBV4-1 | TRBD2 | TGCGCCAGCAGCCAAGCTTCTAGCGGCTCCTACAATGAGCAGTTCTTC | CASSQASSGSYNEQFF
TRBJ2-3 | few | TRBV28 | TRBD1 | TGTGCCAGCAGTCCTCTACAGGGGGCTGATACGCAGTATTTT | CASSPLQGADTQYF
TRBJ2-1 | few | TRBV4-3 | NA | TGCGCCAGCAGCCCGCCCGGGTCCAGAGATGAGCAGTTCTTC | CASSPPGSRDEQFF
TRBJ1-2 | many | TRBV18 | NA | TGTGCCAGCTCACCACCGTGGGCAGGGGACTATGGCTACACCTTC | CASSPPWAGDYGYTF
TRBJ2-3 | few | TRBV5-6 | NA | TGTGCCAGCAGCTTGGAAAAGGGACAACTCACAGATACGCAGTATTTT | CASSLEKGQLTDTQYF
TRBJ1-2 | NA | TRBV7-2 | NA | TGTGCCAGCAGCGGCGGGGGGCGCTTCTATGGCTACACCTTC | CASSGGGRFYGYTF
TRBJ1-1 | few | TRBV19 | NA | TGTGCCAGTAGTATTAGGAACACTGAAGCTTTCTTT | CASSIRNTEAFF
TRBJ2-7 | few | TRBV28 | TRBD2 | TGTGCCAGCAGTTCCTCCGGGACTAGCGCCTACGAGCAGTACTTC | CASSSSGTSAYEQYF
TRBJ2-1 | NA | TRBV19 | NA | TGTGCCAGTAGTAAAGCAGGGTCCTCCTACAATGAGCAGTTCTTC | CASSKAGSSYNEQFF
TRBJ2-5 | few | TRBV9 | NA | TGTGCCAGCAGCCTGACATTCGAACAAGAGACCCAGTACTTC | CASSLTFEQETQYF
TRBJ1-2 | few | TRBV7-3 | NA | TGTGCCAGCAGCGAGGGAGGGAACTATGGCTACACCTTC | CASSEGGNYGYTF
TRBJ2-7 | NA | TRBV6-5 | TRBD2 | TGTGCCAGCAGGCAAGCGGGATCCTCCTACGAGCAGTACTTC | CASRQAGSSYEQYF
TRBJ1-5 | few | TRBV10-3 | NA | TGTGCCATCAGTGAGTCGACTCGGGAGCCCCAGCATTTT | CAISESTREPQHF
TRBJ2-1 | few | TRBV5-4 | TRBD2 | TGTGCCAGCAGCTTGGCTACTAGCGGGGGCCATGAGCAGTTCTTC | CASSLATSGGHEQFF
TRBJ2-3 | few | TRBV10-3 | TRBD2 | TGTGCCATCAGTGGGACTAGCGGCACAGATACGCAGTATTTT | CAISGTSGTDTQYF
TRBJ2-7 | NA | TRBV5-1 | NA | TGCGCCAGCAGCGTGGGGGGAGTATCCTACGAGCAGTACTTC | CASSVGGVSYEQYF
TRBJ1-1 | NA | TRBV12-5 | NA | TGTGCTAGTGCCGCCACGGCCCGGGGCACTGAAGCTTTCTTT | CASAATARGTEAFF
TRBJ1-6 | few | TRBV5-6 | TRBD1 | TGTGCCAGCAGCGCATCGGGACAGACCAATTCACCCCTCCACTTT | CASSASGQTNSPLHF
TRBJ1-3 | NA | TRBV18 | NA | TGTGCCAGCTCGCCCCAGCCCCGGGACACCATATATTTT | CASSPQPRDTIYF
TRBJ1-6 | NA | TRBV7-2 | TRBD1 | TGTGCCAGCAGCTTAAGACAGGGCGGGAAATCACCCCTCCACTTT | CASSLRQGGKSPLHF
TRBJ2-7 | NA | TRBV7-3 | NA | TGTGCCAGCAGCTCTCGTGCCCGAGACGGGAGCTACGAGCAGTACTTC | CASSSRARDGSYEQYF
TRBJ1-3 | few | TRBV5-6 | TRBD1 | TGTGCCAGCAGCTTGTGGCAGGGGGCTGGAAACACCATATATTTT | CASSLWQGAGNTIYF
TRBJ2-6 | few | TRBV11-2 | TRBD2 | TGTGCCAGCAGCTTAGGGACTAGCGGGGCACCTGGGGCCAACGTCCTGACTTTC | CASSLGTSGAPGANVLTF
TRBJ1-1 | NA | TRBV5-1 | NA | TGCGCCAGCAGCTTGGCCGGGTGGGGGCCTGAAGCTTTCTTT | CASSLAGWGPEAFF
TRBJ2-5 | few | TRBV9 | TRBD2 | TGTGCCAGCAGCGTACACCCGGGACTAGCGGAGGAGACCCAGTACTTC | CASSVHPGLAEETQYF
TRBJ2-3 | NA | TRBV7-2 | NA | TGTGCCAGCAGCTCGGACTCGGATACGCAGTATTTT | CASSSDSDTQYF
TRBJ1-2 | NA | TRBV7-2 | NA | TGTGCCAGCAGCTCCGGACAGCTATATGGCTACACCTTC | CASSSGQLYGYTF
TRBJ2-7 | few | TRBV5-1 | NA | TGCGCCAGCAGCCCCCTTCACCTAGGCGAGCAGTACTTC | CASSPLHLGEQYF
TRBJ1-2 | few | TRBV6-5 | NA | TGTGCCAGCAGGGACAGCCTGAACTATGGCTACACCTTC | CASRDSLNYGYTF
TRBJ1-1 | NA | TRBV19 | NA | TGTGCCAGTAGTCCGTCCACTCCGTTGAACACTGAAGCTTTCTTT | CASSPSTPLNTEAFF
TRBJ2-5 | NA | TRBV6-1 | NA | TGTGCCAGCGGGGCCGTCAAGGAAGAGACCCAGTACTTC | CASGAVKEETQYF
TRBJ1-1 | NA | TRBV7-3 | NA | TGTGCCAGCAGCTTAGACAGATGGAACACTGAAGCTTTCTTT | CASSLDRWNTEAFF